The next 4 T cell receptor beta chains were all read from a single sample in a study of shared clonotypes between healthy human individuals. Cells designated naive CD8 were CD45RO-negative and were positively selected for CCR7, with terminally differentiated effector memory CD45RA+ cells excluded. Profiling relied on immunoSEQ multiplex PCR, and the TCRdb table lists in-frame clones only, not all of them. The repertoire holds 1.5 million to 2.5 million clones, with about 95% as singletons. The sequenced sample consisted of naive CD8+ T cells sorted from blood. The source of these receptors is a man aged 18 to 29 in good health.

The V and J genes are TRBV27 and TRBJ2-7; TRBD1 is a possible D gene (5 bases). The CDR3 spans 15 residues. Trimming stripped 1 base from V and 1 base from J, with 11 bases between. The V gene's germline CDR1 is MNHEY and CDR2 SMNVEV (reference sequence). CDR3 DNA: TGTGCCAGCAGTTTATACGCAGGGATATCCTACGAGCAGTACTTC. This codes for CASSLYAGISYEQYF.

This chain uses TRBV11-2 with TRBJ2-5; no reliable D call. V lost 0 bases, J lost 1 base, and 6 bases lay in between. This CDR3 comprises 14 residues. CDR1 SGHAT and CDR2 FQNNGV come from the germline V gene. CDR3 sequence (DNA): TGTGCCAGCAGCTTAGACGGAGTCCAAGAGACCCAGTACTTC. Translating gives CASSLDGVQETQYF.

This clone was detected a few times. The chain has TRBV18 and TRBJ1-6; D gene uncertain. The germline V gene has CDR1 KGHSH and CDR2 LQKENI. Trimming pared 0 bases from V and 7 bases from J, leaving 7 bases between. This CDR3 region has 14 residues. The CDR3 DNA reads TGTGCCAGCTCACCACCGCTCCGGAATTCACCCCTCCACTTT. Its translation: CASSPPLRNSPLHF.

The V call is TRBV6-6, the J call TRBJ2-3, with D maybe TRBD2 (5 bases). The CDR3 length is 16 residues. Germline assignment: CDR1 MNHNY and CDR2 SVGAGI (reference sequence). Trimming pared 3 bases from V and 2 bases from J, leaving 15 bases between. CDR3 amino acids: CASSYPLRESTDTQYF. CDR3 DNA sequence: TGTGCCAGCAGTTATCCCCTTAGGGAGTCCACAGATACGCAGTATTTT.